This T cell receptor beta chain comes out of a study of blood T cell repertoires in COVID-19. Study details: Samples came from the United States, Italy and Spain, spanning acute and convalescent COVID-19. Sources were T cells, B-cell-depleted T cells, or PBMCs; the material itself was cDNA or gDNA.

This CDR3 region has 14 residues. Germline V gene sequence: CDR1 SGHTA, CDR2 FQGNSA. With 5 bases clipped from V and 3 bases from J, the junction kept 4 bases outside the gene matches. Sequenced by immunoSEQ multiplex PCR; TCRdb stores in-frame clones only, minus some. The sample holds around 300,000 clones; 90% are singletons and the top ten take 3.5% to 4.5%. This receptor was obtained from a woman aged 18-29 years with acute COVID-19. The rearrangement uses TRBV7-2 and TRBJ1-3; 7 bases are a match to TRBD1. Sequences were obtained from PBMCs or T cells enriched from blood (not recorded which). CDR3: CASSVQGHGNTIYF. CDR3 DNA: TGTGCCAGCAGCGTACAGGGGCATGGAAACACCATATATTTT.